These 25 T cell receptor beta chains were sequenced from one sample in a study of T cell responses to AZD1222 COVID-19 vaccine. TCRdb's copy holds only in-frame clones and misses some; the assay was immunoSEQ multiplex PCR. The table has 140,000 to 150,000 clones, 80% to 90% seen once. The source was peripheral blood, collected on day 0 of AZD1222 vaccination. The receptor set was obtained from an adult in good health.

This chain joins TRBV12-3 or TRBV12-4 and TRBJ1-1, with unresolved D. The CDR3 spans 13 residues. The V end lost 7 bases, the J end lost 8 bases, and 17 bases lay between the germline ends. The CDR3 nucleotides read TGTGCCAGCACCCTCCGCCCCACGGCGGAAGCTTTCTTT. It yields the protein CASTLRPTAEAFF.

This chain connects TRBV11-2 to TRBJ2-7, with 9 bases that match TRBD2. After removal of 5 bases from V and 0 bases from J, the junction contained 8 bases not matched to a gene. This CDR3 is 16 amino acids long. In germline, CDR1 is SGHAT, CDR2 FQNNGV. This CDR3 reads CASSPNLAGPSYEQYF. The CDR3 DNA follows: TGTGCCAGCAGCCCAAACCTAGCGGGGCCCTCCTACGAGCAGTACTTC.

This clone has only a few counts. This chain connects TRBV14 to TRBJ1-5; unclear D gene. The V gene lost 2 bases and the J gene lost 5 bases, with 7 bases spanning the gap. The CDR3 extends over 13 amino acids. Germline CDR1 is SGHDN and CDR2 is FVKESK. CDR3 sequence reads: CASSQSLDQPQHF. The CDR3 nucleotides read TGTGCCAGCAGCCAATCTTTAGATCAGCCCCAGCATTTT.

The CDR3 DNA sequence: TGTGCCAGCAGCCTACAGGGACAGGGGGTCGTGGGCGGCTACACCTTC. Amino acids: CASSLQGQGVVGGYTF. The chain recombines TRBV7-3 with TRBJ1-2; 11 bases map to TRBD1. This CDR3 has 16 residues. Germline values: CDR1 SGHTA, CDR2 FQGTGA. V trimming: 5 bases; J trimming: 8 bases; junction bases outside the gene matches: 13.

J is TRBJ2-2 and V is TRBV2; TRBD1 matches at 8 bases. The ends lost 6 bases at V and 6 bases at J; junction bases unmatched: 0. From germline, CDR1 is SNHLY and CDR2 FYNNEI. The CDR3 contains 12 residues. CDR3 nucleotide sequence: TGTGCCAGCAGGACAGGGGCCGGGGAGCTGTTTTTT. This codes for CASRTGAGELFF.

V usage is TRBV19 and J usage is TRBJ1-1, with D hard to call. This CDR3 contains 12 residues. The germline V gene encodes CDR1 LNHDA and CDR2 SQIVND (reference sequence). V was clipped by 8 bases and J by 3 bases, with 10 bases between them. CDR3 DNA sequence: TGTGCCAGTTCAGACGGGCACACTGAAGCTTTCTTT. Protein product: CASSDGHTEAFF.

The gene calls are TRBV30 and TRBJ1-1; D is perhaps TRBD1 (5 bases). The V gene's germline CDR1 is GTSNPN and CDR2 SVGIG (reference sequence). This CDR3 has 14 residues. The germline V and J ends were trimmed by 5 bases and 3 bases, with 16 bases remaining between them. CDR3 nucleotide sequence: TGTGCCTGGGAATTCCAGGGTTTGGACACTGAAGCTTTCTTT. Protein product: CAWEFQGLDTEAFF.

Here the CDR3 DNA reads TGTGCCAGCAGGGACAAGACGGGACGCAACTCTGGGGCCAACGTCCTGACTTTC. It yields the protein CASRDKTGRNSGANVLTF. The chain uses TRBV9 and TRBJ2-6, with D perhaps given as TRBD1 or TRBD2 (5 bases each). V shed 5 bases and J shed 0 bases, with 18 bases lying between them. Germline loops: CDR1 SGDLS, CDR2 YYNGEE. The CDR3 spans 18 residues.

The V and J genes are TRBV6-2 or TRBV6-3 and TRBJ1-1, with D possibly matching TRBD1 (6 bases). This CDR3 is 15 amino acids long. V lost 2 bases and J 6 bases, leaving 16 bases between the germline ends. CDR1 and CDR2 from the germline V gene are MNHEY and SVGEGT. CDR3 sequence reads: CASSYLGQRGAEAFF. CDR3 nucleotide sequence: TGTGCCAGCAGTTACCTTGGACAGAGGGGAGCTGAAGCTTTCTTT.

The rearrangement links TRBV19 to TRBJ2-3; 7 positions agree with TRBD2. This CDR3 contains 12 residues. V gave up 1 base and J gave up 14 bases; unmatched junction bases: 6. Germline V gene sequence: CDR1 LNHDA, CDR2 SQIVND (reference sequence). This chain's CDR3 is CASSIGGGLTYF. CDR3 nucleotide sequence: TGTGCCAGTAGTATAGGGGGGGGATTGACGTATTTT.

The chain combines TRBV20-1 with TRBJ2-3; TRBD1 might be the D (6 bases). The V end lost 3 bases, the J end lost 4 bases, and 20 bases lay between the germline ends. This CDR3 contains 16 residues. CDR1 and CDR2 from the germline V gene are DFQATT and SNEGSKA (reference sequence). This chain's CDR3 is CSASHPPGEGADTQYF. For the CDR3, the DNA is TGCAGTGCTAGTCACCCCCCAGGGGAAGGCGCAGATACGCAGTATTTT.

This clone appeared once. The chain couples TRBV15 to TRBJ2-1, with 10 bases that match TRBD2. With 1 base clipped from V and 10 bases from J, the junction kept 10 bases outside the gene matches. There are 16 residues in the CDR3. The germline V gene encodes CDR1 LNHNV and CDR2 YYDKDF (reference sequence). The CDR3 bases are TGTGCCACCAGCAGAGTCCGACTAGCGGGCGGATACGAGCAGTTCTTC. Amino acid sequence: CATSRVRLAGGYEQFF.

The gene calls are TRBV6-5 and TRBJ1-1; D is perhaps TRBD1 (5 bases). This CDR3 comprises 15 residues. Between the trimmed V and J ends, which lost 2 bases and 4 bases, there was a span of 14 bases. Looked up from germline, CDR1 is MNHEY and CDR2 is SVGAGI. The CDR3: CASSYVGASSTEAFF. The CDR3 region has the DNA TGTGCCAGCAGTTACGTCGGGGCGTCGAGCACTGAAGCTTTCTTT.

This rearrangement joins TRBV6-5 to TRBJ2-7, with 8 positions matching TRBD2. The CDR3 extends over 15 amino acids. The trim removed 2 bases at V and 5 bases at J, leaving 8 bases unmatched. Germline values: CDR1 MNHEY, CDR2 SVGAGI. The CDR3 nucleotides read TGTGCCAGCAGTTACCTCCAGCGGGAGTACGACGAGCAGTACTTC. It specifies CASSYLQREYDEQYF.

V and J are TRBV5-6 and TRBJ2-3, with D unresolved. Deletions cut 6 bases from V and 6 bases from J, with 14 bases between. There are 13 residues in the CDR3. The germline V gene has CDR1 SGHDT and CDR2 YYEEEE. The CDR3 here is CASTPSPRDTQYF. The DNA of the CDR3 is TGTGCCAGCACCCCCTCCCCCCGGGATACGCAGTATTTT.

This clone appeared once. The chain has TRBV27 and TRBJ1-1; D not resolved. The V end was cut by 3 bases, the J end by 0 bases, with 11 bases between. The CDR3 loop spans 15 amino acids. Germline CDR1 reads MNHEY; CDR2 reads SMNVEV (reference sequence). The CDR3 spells CASSFWGSVNTEAFF. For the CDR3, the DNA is TGTGCCAGCAGTTTTTGGGGATCGGTGAACACTGAAGCTTTCTTT.

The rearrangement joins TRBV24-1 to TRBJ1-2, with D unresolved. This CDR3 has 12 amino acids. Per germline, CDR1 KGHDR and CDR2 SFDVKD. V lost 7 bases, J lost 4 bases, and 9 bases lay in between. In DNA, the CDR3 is TGTGCCACCAGGGCTTTGCGCTATGGCTACACCTTC. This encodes CATRALRYGYTF.

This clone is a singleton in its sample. The CDR3 loop is CASAFPWGNTEAFF. In nucleotides, the CDR3 is TGCGCCAGCGCTTTCCCTTGGGGTAACACTGAAGCTTTCTTT. V and J are TRBV23-1 and TRBJ1-1; D call uncertain. TRBV23-1 is assigned to the ORF class and has an uncertain function. The CDR3 totals 14 residues. Trimming removed 8 bases at V and 2 bases at J, with 15 bases between.

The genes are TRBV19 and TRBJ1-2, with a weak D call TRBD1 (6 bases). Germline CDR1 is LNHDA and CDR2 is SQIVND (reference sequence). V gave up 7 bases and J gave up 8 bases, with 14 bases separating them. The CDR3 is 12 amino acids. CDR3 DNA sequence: TGTGCCAGTAACGATCAGGGGCACGGCTACACCTTC. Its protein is CASNDQGHGYTF. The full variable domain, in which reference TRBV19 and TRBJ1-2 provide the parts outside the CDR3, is DGGITQSPKYLFRKEGQNVTLSCEQNLNHDAMYWYRQDPGQGLRLIYYSQIVNDFQKGDIAEGYSVSREKKESFPLTVTSAQKNPTAFYLCASNDQGHGYTFGSGTRLTVV.

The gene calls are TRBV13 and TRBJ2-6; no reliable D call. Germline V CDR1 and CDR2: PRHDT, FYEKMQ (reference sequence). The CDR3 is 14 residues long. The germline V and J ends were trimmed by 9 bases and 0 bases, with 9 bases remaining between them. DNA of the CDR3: TGTGCCAGTATCACTCACTCTGGGGCCAACGTCCTGACTTTC. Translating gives CASITHSGANVLTF.

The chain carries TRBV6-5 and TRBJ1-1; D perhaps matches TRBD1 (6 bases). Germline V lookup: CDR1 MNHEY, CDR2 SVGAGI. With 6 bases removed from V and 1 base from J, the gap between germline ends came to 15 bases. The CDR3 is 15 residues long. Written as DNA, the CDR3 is TGTGCCAGCAGACCGTGGACAGCGGAGAACACTGAAGCTTTCTTT. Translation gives CASRPWTAENTEAFF.

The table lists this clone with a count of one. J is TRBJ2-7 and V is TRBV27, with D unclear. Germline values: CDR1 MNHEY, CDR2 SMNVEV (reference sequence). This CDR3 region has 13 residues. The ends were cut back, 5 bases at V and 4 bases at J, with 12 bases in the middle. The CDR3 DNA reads TGTGCCAGCAGTACCAACTCTGGGTACGAGCAGTACTTC. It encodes CASSTNSGYEQYF.

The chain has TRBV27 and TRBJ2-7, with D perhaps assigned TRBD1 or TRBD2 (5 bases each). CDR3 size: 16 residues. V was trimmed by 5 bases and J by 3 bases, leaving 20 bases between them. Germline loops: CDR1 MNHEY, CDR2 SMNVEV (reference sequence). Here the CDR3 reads CASSAYLPGAYYEQYF. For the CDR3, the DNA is TGTGCCAGCAGTGCTTACTTACCCGGGGCCTACTACGAGCAGTACTTC.

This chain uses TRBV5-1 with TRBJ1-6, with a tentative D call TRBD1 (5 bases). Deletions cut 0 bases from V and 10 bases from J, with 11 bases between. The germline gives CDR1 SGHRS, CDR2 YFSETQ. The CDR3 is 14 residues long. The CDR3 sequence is CASSLVQGRSPLHF. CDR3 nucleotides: TGCGCCAGCAGCTTGGTTCAGGGTCGCTCACCCCTCCACTTT.

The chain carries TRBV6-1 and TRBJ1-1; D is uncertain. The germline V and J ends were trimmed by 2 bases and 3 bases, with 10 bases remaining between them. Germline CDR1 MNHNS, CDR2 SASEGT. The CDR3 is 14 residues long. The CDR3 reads CASSEMSQYTEAFF. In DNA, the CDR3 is TGTGCCAGCAGTGAAATGAGTCAATACACTGAAGCTTTCTTT.